Below are 4 T cell receptor beta chains sequenced from a single sample in a study of shared clonotypes between healthy human individuals (TCRdb year 2020). The receptor library was made with the immunoSEQ multiplex PCR assay. Not all clones reach the TCRdb copy of this immuneACCESS table, which keeps in-frame sequences only. Checked studies attribute under half of the gap to unresolved V genes and leave the rest unexplained. This sample has some 1,400,000 clones in its table, and around 97% of those were observed once. The top ten clones comprise 1% to 1.5% of the sample. Material: naive CD4+ T cells sorted from blood. Taken with the paper, the label for cell subset or site translates to: CD45RA+ positively selected. The receptors come from a man aged 30 to 45 in good health.

This chain uses TRBV6-1 with TRBJ2-7; D might be TRBD2 (6 bases). The V end was cut by 2 bases, the J end by 6 bases, with 14 bases between. CDR1 is MNHNS and CDR2 is SASEGT in the germline V gene. There are 14 residues in the CDR3. In nucleotides, the CDR3 is TGTGCCAGCAGTGAATTAGCGGCCGTGAGCGAGCAGTACTTC. Encoded protein: CASSELAAVSEQYF.

The chain uses TRBV28 and TRBJ2-7, with 9 bases aligning to TRBD1. From germline, CDR1 is MDHEN and CDR2 SYDVKM. This CDR3 comprises 16 residues. Germline trimming cut 5 bases from V and 0 bases from J; bases unmatched to any gene: 8. CDR3 nucleotides: TGTGCCAGCAGTGGGTCCGGACAGGGGAGCTCCTACGAGCAGTACTTC. Its protein is CASSGSGQGSSYEQYF.

The gene calls are TRBV7-2 and TRBJ2-3, with D unclear. V lost 3 bases and J 4 bases, leaving 11 bases between the germline ends. The CDR3 contains 14 residues. Germline assignment: CDR1 SGHTA and CDR2 FQGNSA. CDR3 sequence: CASSFIRSSDTQYF. The DNA of the CDR3 is TGTGCCAGCAGCTTCATCAGAAGCTCAGATACGCAGTATTTT.

The genes are TRBV7-3 and TRBJ1-1, with D unresolved. Trimming removed 4 bases from V and 1 base from J, with 7 bases in between. Germline CDR1 SGHTA, CDR2 FQGTGA. The CDR3 covers 13 residues. CDR3 DNA sequence: TGTGCCAGCAGCTCCTCGACGAACACTGAAGCTTTCTTT. Its protein is CASSSSTNTEAFF. Complete variable domain (other parts from reference TRBV7-3 and TRBJ1-1): GAGVSQTPSNKVTEKGKYVELRCDPISGHTALYWYRQSLGQGPEFLIYFQGTGAADDSGLPNDRFFAVRPEGSVSTLKIQRTERGDSAVYLCASSSSTNTEAFFGQGTRLTVV.